This TCR beta chain came from a study of CD8+CD57+ T cells in acquired aplastic anemia. Patients chosen for sequencing had CD8+CD57+ cells that had expanded, as shown by flow cytometry. Blood samples were obtained from patients who had received no prior therapy. Study observations and caveats: A set of twenty-nine CD8+ CDR3 sequences was shared between patients and controls, and these sequences appeared highly expressed in patients.

Comment on this clonotype: Its antigen is still unknown.

Germline CDR1 and CDR2: SNHLY and FYNNEI. This CDR3 is built from 14 residues. V was shortened by 6 bases and J by 5 bases, with 13 bases between the two germline ends. Genomic DNA, the template, was used for profiling of the TCR beta VDJ and CDR3. TCRdb reanalysed the reads using MiXCR and keeps one entry per CDR3 protein. The profile shows some 170,000 distinct CDR3 sequences, less than 60% of them singletons. The sequenced sample was sorted CD4+, CD8+, or CD8+CD57+ T cells (not recorded which) from PBMCs. The chain employs TRBV2 and TRBJ1-4, with a weak D call TRBD1 (6 bases). This receptor was obtained from a human donor with aplastic anemia. CDR3 DNA: TGTGCCAGCAGGGCAAGGGGGGCCAATGAAAAACTGTTTTTT. Protein: CASRARGANEKLFF.